These T cell receptor beta chains were read from a single sample in a study of blood T cell repertoires in COVID-19. Only in-frame clones appear in the TCRdb table, and some are missing; sequencing was by immunoSEQ multiplex PCR. The sample carries about 130,000 clones, roughly four fifths recorded once. The sequencing sample was made of peripheral blood. All receptors derive from a woman between 50 and 59 years old with acute or convalescent COVID-19. CDR3s include the opening cysteine and the closing phenylalanine or tryptophan. D genes are given only for firm matches. The size of a clone is reported for some rows only, either as once, few or many, or as a class for expanded clones.

d_gene	j_gene	abundance	v_gene	len	CDR3aa	CDR3nt
NA	TRBJ2-2	NA	TRBV5-1	14	CASSSTGSTGELFF	TGCGCCAGCAGCTCTACAGGGTCCACCGGGGAGCTGTTTTTT
TRBD1	TRBJ1-4	NA	TRBV7-2	16	CASSSGQGGNNEKLFF	TGTGCCAGCAGCTCTGGACAGGGGGGTAATAATGAAAAACTGTTTTTT
TRBD2	TRBJ2-3	NA	TRBV30	16	CAWSYPSGGAPDTQYF	TGTGCCTGGAGTTATCCCAGCGGGGGGGCCCCAGATACGCAGTATTTT
NA	TRBJ2-1	NA	TRBV7-8	13	CASSSAYYNEQFF	TGTGCCAGCAGCTCAGCTTACTACAATGAGCAGTTCTTC
NA	TRBJ1-2	NA	TRBV27	13	CASSLSGLEGYTF	TGTGCCAGCAGTTTATCCGGCCTGGAGGGCTACACCTTC
TRBD1	TRBJ1-1	NA	TRBV7-9	13	CASQGGPNTEAFF	TGTGCCAGTCAGGGGGGACCGAACACTGAAGCTTTCTTT
NA	TRBJ1-1	NA	TRBV7-9	14	CASSDGQYVTEAFF	TGTGCCAGCAGCGATGGACAGTACGTCACTGAAGCTTTCTTT
TRBD1	TRBJ1-4	NA	TRBV14	14	CASSHGTDNEKLFF	TGTGCCAGCAGCCACGGGACAGATAATGAAAAACTGTTTTTT
TRBD1	TRBJ2-7	few	TRBV5-1	14	CASSFTGVSYEQYF	TGCGCCAGCAGCTTTACAGGGGTCTCCTACGAGCAGTACTTC
TRBD2	TRBJ2-3	NA	TRBV4-1	18	CASSQALTSSGSTDTQYF	TGCGCCAGCAGCCAAGCCCTTACGTCTAGCGGCAGCACAGATACGCAGTATTTT
NA	TRBJ1-5	NA	TRBV19	13	CASSWGGPQPQHF	TGTGCCAGTAGTTGGGGGGGCCCCCAGCCCCAGCATTTT
NA	TRBJ2-2	once	TRBV9	15	CASSVAGVGTGELFF	TGTGCCAGCAGCGTAGCAGGGGTAGGCACCGGGGAGCTGTTTTTT
TRBD1	TRBJ1-5	NA	TRBV30	14	CAWSSGTVYQPQHF	TGTGCCTGGAGTTCCGGGACAGTCTATCAGCCCCAGCATTTT
TRBD2	TRBJ2-7	NA	TRBV7-9	16	CASSLVSGGVHYEQYF	TGTGCCAGCAGCTTAGTTAGCGGGGGGGTTCACTACGAGCAGTACTTC
NA	TRBJ2-3	once	TRBV14	15	CASSQPGLSTDTQYF	TGTGCCAGCAGCCAGCCAGGCCTTTCCACAGATACGCAGTATTTT
NA	TRBJ1-6	NA	TRBV6-1	18	CASSEVTGLSSYNSPLHF	TGTGCCAGCAGTGAAGTAACAGGGTTGAGCTCCTATAATTCACCCCTCCACTTT
NA	TRBJ2-6	NA	TRBV15	19	CATSRDTFEADSGANVLTF	TGTGCCACCAGCAGGGACACCTTCGAGGCGGACTCTGGGGCCAACGTCCTGACTTTC
NA	TRBJ1-4	NA	TRBV30	16	CAWSTTPGFGYEKLFF	TGTGCCTGGAGTACGACCCCCGGGTTTGGGTATGAAAAACTGTTTTTT
NA	TRBJ1-2	NA	TRBV6-1	15	CASSEGPRGHYGYTF	TGTGCCAGCAGTGAAGGCCCCAGGGGACACTATGGCTACACCTTC
TRBD2	TRBJ2-1	NA	TRBV30	14	CAWSGGASYNEQFF	TGTGCCTGGAGCGGGGGGGCCTCCTACAATGAGCAGTTCTTC
NA	TRBJ1-1	NA	TRBV12-3/TRBV12-4	12	CASSLDSFEAFF	TGTGCCAGCAGTTTAGATAGCTTTGAAGCTTTCTTT
NA	TRBJ1-3	NA	TRBV6-2/TRBV6-3	14	CASSPGYSGNTIYF	TGTGCCAGCAGTCCAGGCTACTCTGGAAACACCATATATTTT
NA	TRBJ1-4	NA	TRBV7-8	14	CASSPRATNEKLFF	TGTGCCAGCAGCCCGAGAGCAACTAATGAAAAACTGTTTTTT